These 20 T cell receptor beta chains came from one sample sequenced in a study of technical replicates of blood from a handful of donors. Libraries were prepared by immunoSEQ multiplex PCR; TCRdb keeps only in-frame clonotypes and omits some of them. The table shows 65,000 to 90,000 clones, with roughly 90% occurring only once. The sample consisted of PBMCs. These receptors were obtained from a human donor in good health. Some clones in this sample may be carry-over from other donors' samples.

This clone was recorded once. At one boundary the junction diverges from the germline segment, which might be a read error. This chain links TRBV4-3 with TRBJ2-2, with D possibly being TRBD2 (6 bases). CDR1 and CDR2 from the germline V gene are LGHNA and YSLEER. The CDR3 has 15 residues. The DNA of the CDR3 is TGCGCCAGCAGCCAAGATCGGGGGAACCCCGGGGAGCTGTTTTTT. This gives the protein CASSQDRGNPGELFF.

The chain has TRBV14 and TRBJ2-5, with 10 positions matching TRBD1. V lost 2 bases to trimming and J lost 5 bases; unmatched junction nucleotides: 8. Germline assignment: CDR1 SGHDN and CDR2 FVKESK. CDR3 size: 16 residues. The CDR3 DNA reads TGTGCCAGCAGCCAAATCGGGACAGGGGTTTTTGAGACCCAGTACTTC. Translation: CASSQIGTGVFETQYF.

V and J are TRBV19 and TRBJ1-5; D remains unclear. The CDR3 is 13 residues long. The germline V gene encodes CDR1 LNHDA and CDR2 SQIVND (reference sequence). V gave up 3 bases and J gave up 5 bases, with 8 bases separating them. CDR3 bases: TGTGCCAGTAGTATGGGCAGAGATCAGCCCCAGCATTTT. This translates into CASSMGRDQPQHF.

The V and J genes are TRBV7-2 and TRBJ2-2; D may be TRBD1 (5 bases). The CDR3 has 15 amino acids. Trimming cost V 3 bases and J 1 base, with 9 bases left between them. Germline loops: CDR1 SGHTA, CDR2 FQGNSA. This CDR3 is CASSLRQMNTGELFF. CDR3 coding DNA: TGTGCCAGCAGCTTGAGACAGATGAACACCGGGGAGCTGTTTTTT. Filled out from reference TRBV7-2 and TRBJ2-2, the complete variable domain reads GAGVSQSPSNKVTEKGKDVELRCDPISGHTALYWYRQSLGQGLEFLIYFQGNSAPDKSGLPSDRFSAERTGGSVSTLTIQRTQQEDSAVYLCASSLRQMNTGELFFGEGSRLTVL.

The rearrangement links TRBV2 to TRBJ2-7; D is possibly TRBD2 (6 bases). Germline V lookup: CDR1 SNHLY, CDR2 FYNNEI. The CDR3 totals 15 residues. Trimming left V 2 bases short and J 0 bases short, with 11 bases between. CDR3 coding DNA: TGTGCCAGCAGTGAATCTCTGGGGGGCTCCTACGAGCAGTACTTC. Translating it yields CASSESLGGSYEQYF.

This chain connects TRBV7-3 to TRBJ2-1; 11 positions match TRBD2. The CDR3 totals 18 residues. CDR1 is SGHTA and CDR2 is FQGTGA in the germline V gene. After removal of 1 base from V and 4 bases from J, the junction contained 9 bases not matched to a gene. In DNA form, the CDR3 reads TGTGCCAGCAGCTTAATACTAGCGGGGGTACTATTATACAATGAGCAGTTCTTC. It yields the protein CASSLILAGVLLYNEQFF.

The V call is TRBV5-6, the J call TRBJ1-2; 7 bases fit TRBD1. The length of the CDR3 is 13 residues. Germline V CDR1 and CDR2: SGHDT, YYEEEE. V was clipped by 4 bases and J by 8 bases; unmatched bases: 8. The CDR3 nucleotides are TGTGCCAGCAGCCTGACAGGGTTAAGAGGCTACACCTTC. It is translated as CASSLTGLRGYTF.

This chain connects TRBV2 to TRBJ2-7; 7 bases map to TRBD2. CDR1 is SNHLY, CDR2 FYNNEI, per germline. CDR3 length: 15 amino acids. J gave up 5 bases and V 1 base, and 8 bases lay outside the gene matches. CDR3 coding DNA: TGTGCCAGCAGTGAAGTCGGCGGGAGTGACGACGAGCAGTACTTC. It codes for CASSEVGGSDDEQYF.

This clone has just a few counts. At the DNA level, this CDR3 is encoded by other sequences in the same sample as well. This sequence joins TRBV6-5 and TRBJ1-3; D ambiguous. This CDR3 is 13 amino acids long. The germline V and J ends were trimmed by 7 bases and 0 bases, with 7 bases remaining between them. CDR1 and CDR2 (germline): MNHEY, SVGAGI. Here the CDR3 reads CASTQSSGNTIYF. The CDR3 DNA reads TGTGCCAGCACACAGAGCTCTGGAAACACCATATATTTT.

The gene calls are TRBV4-1 and TRBJ1-3, with D perhaps TRBD1 (5 bases). In germline, CDR1 is MGHRA, CDR2 YSYEKL. V shed 1 base and J shed 1 base, with 14 bases lying between them. The CDR3 totals 17 residues. In DNA form, the CDR3 reads TGCGCCAGCAGCCAAGCTAACACGGGGGGATCTGGAAACACCATATATTTT. Translation gives CASSQANTGGSGNTIYF.

This clone was recorded once. This chain links TRBV7-8 with TRBJ2-1; D may be TRBD1 (6 bases). V lost 5 bases to trimming and J lost 9 bases, with 23 bases between them. The CDR3 contains 16 residues. Germline V gene data show CDR1 as SGHVS and CDR2 as FQNEAQ. The CDR3 sequence is CASSPADHQGFGEQFF. Written as DNA, the CDR3 is TGTGCCAGCAGCCCAGCGGATCATCAGGGGTTCGGTGAGCAGTTCTTC.

This clone was picked up one time. CDR3 amino acids: CASRINRGVGYGYTF. For the CDR3, the DNA is TGTGCCAGCAGAATTAACAGGGGGGTTGGCTATGGCTACACCTTC. The rearrangement links TRBV5-4 to TRBJ1-2; 8 positions agree with TRBD1. This CDR3 contains 15 residues. With 5 bases clipped from V and 4 bases from J, the junction kept 10 bases outside the gene matches. From germline, CDR1 is SGHNT and CDR2 YYREEE (reference sequence).

The V call is TRBV7-2, the J call TRBJ2-7, with TRBD1 as a possible D gene (6 bases). V was cut by 8 bases and J by 6 bases, with 17 bases left in between. CDR3 size: 13 residues. Per germline, CDR1 SGHTA and CDR2 FQGNSA. The CDR3 nucleotides are TGTGCCAGCCAGGGACATGGAGAATCCGAGCAGTACTTC. Translated, it gives CASQGHGESEQYF. Full variable domain (rest looked up from reference TRBV7-2 and TRBJ2-7): GAGVSQSPSNKVTEKGKDVELRCDPISGHTALYWYRQSLGQGLEFLIYFQGNSAPDKSGLPSDRFSAERTGGSVSTLTIQRTQQEDSAVYLCASQGHGESEQYFGPGTRLTVT.

The CDR3 DNA is TGCAGCGTTGGAGGCGGGAGCACCGGGGAGCTGTTTTTT. Its protein is CSVGGGSTGELFF. V is TRBV29-1 and J is TRBJ2-2; TRBD2 matches 7 bases. The CDR3 length is 13 residues. Trimming cost V 4 bases and J 4 bases; bases outside gene matches: 3. The germline gives CDR1 SQVTM, CDR2 ANQGSEA.

V and J are TRBV6-6 and TRBJ2-7, with 8 bases lining up with TRBD2. Germline-derived CDR1 and CDR2 are MNHNY and SVGAGI (reference sequence). This CDR3 has 14 amino acids. Trimming took 6 bases from V and 5 from J; bases not matched to a gene: 9. The CDR3 DNA is TGTGCCAGCAGCTTAGCGGGAAAATCCCACGAGCAGTACTTC. This codes for CASSLAGKSHEQYF.

This clone was observed a few times. In DNA form, the CDR3 reads TGTGCCAGCAGCACTAGCGGGAGCTCCTACAATGAGCAGTTCTTC. Protein: CASSTSGSSYNEQFF. The gene calls are TRBV9 and TRBJ2-1; 11 positions match TRBD2. In germline, CDR1 is SGDLS, CDR2 YYNGEE. The CDR3 length is 15 residues. Germline trimming cut 4 bases from V and 0 bases from J; bases unmatched to any gene: 0.

V is TRBV29-1 and J is TRBJ1-2; D is perhaps TRBD1 (6 bases). Trimming removed 3 bases at V and 4 bases at J, with 12 bases between. CDR3 length: 13 residues. Germline values: CDR1 SQVTM, CDR2 ANQGSEA. The CDR3 region is CSVDLGASYGYTF. The CDR3 DNA reads as TGCAGCGTTGATCTGGGGGCGAGCTATGGCTACACCTTC.

The chain is built from TRBV11-3 and TRBJ1-1; D is undetermined. The CDR3 sequence is 13 residues long. With 4 bases removed from V and 4 bases from J, the gap between germline ends came to 10 bases. Germline assignment: CDR1 SGHNT and CDR2 YENEEA. The CDR3 loop reads CASSWRGSTEAFF. The DNA of the CDR3 is TGTGCCAGCAGCTGGCGTGGGAGCACTGAAGCTTTCTTT.

Turning to this clone: Other DNA sequences in the same sample also yield this CDR3. J is TRBJ2-3 and V is TRBV7-9; maybe TRBD2 (6 bases). Trimming took 2 bases from V and 1 from J, leaving 10 bases between them. CDR3 length equals 15 residues. Germline V gene data show CDR1 as SEHNR and CDR2 as FQNEAQ (reference sequence). The CDR3 sequence: CASSLRGGGTDTQYF. Written as DNA, the CDR3 is TGTGCCAGCAGCTTAAGGGGCGGGGGCACAGATACGCAGTATTTT.

The chain is built from TRBV7-9 and TRBJ2-3, with TRBD2 matching over 10 bases. Trimming cost V 8 bases and J 3 bases; bases outside gene matches: 5. The CDR3 runs 14 residues. CDR1 SEHNR and CDR2 FQNEAQ come from the germline V gene (reference sequence). As DNA, the CDR3 is TGTGCCAGCCAAGCGGGAGGGGGTACAGATACGCAGTATTTT. Translating gives CASQAGGGTDTQYF. The variable domain in full, with the rest retrieved from reference TRBV7-9 and TRBJ2-3, is DTGVSQNPRHKITKRGQNVTFRCDPISEHNRLYWYRQTLGQGPEFLTYFQNEAQLEKSRLLSDRFSAERPKGSFSTLEIQRTEQGDSAMYLCASQAGGGTDTQYFGPGTRLTVL.